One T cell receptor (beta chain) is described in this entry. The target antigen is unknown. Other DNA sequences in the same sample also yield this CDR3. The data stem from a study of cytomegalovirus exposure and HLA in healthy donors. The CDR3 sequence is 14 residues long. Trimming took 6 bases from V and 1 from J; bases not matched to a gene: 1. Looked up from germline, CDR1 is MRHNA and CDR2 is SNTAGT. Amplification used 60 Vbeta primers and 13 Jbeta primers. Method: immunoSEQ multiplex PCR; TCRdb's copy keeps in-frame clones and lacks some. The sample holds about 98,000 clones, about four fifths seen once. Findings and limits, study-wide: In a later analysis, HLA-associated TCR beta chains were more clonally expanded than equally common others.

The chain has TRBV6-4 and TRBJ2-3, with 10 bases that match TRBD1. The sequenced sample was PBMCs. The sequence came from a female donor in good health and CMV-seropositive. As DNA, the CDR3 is TGTGCCAGCAGCGGGACAGGGGGCACAGATACGCAGTATTTT. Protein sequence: CASSGTGGTDTQYF.